Each of the 9 T cell receptor beta chains below was sequenced from the same sample in a study of blood T cell repertoires in COVID-19. Profiled with immunoSEQ multiplex PCR; TCRdb holds only in-frame clones, not every one. This table has more than 45,000 clones, around 78% appearing once. What was sequenced was peripheral blood. These receptors were taken from a human donor in a cohort sampled during active COVID-19.

The chain recombines TRBV18 with TRBJ2-7, with TRBD1 identical over 12 bases. This CDR3 is built from 16 residues. J lost 4 bases, V lost 3 bases, and 7 bases had no gene match. Germline assignment: CDR1 KGHSH and CDR2 LQKENI. This CDR3 reads CASSPQGQGAGYEQYF. DNA for the CDR3: TGTGCCAGCTCACCTCAGGGACAGGGGGCAGGTTACGAGCAGTACTTC.

The chain is built from TRBV6-1 and TRBJ1-5, with 8 positions matching TRBD1. This CDR3 has 16 residues. The germline V gene has CDR1 MNHNS and CDR2 SASEGT. With V trimmed by 1 base and J by 4 bases, 6 bases remained unmatched. This CDR3 reads CASSEVAGQGNQPQHF. CDR3 bases: TGTGCCAGCAGTGAAGTTGCCGGACAGGGTAATCAGCCCCAGCATTTT.

The chain uses TRBV27 and TRBJ1-2; possible D gene TRBD1, 6 bases. Looked up from germline, CDR1 is MNHEY and CDR2 is SMNVEV (reference sequence). With 5 bases removed from V and 8 bases from J, the gap between germline ends came to 18 bases. The CDR3 spans 14 residues. The CDR3 protein is CASSPQVTGLGYTF. The CDR3 DNA sequence: TGTGCCAGCAGTCCTCAAGTGACAGGACTCGGCTACACCTTC.

The chain has TRBV20-1 and TRBJ2-6; 9 bases map to TRBD1. Trimming cost V 3 bases and J 0 bases; bases outside gene matches: 6. Germline V CDR1 and CDR2: DFQATT, SNEGSKA (reference sequence). The CDR3 loop spans 17 amino acids. The CDR3 spells CSASRGQGRSGANVLTF. The CDR3 region has the DNA TGCAGTGCTAGTAGGGGACAGGGCCGCTCTGGGGCCAACGTCCTGACTTTC.

The V and J genes are TRBV9 and TRBJ1-1; D is uncertain. The CDR3 loop spans 13 amino acids. V shed 8 bases and J shed 0 bases, with 11 bases lying between them. The germline CDR1 and CDR2 sequences are SGDLS and YYNGEE. CDR3 DNA sequence: TGTGCCAGTTCGGCGGGGATGAACACTGAAGCTTTCTTT. It translates to CASSAGMNTEAFF. Filled out from reference TRBV9 and TRBJ1-1, the complete variable domain reads DSGVTQTPKHLITATGQRVTLRCSPRSGDLSVYWYQQSLDQGLQFLIQYYNGEERAKGNILERFSAQQFPDLHSELNLSSLELGDSALYFCASSAGMNTEAFFGQGTRLTVV.

This sequence joins TRBV9 and TRBJ1-2; 7 positions match TRBD1. This CDR3 spans 14 amino acids. The germline CDR1 and CDR2 sequences are SGDLS and YYNGEE. With 0 bases clipped from V and 6 bases from J, the junction kept 5 bases outside the gene matches. In DNA form, the CDR3 reads TGTGCCAGCAGCGTAGCGGCAGGGGGAGATGGCTACACCTTC. The encoded protein is CASSVAAGGDGYTF.

The V call is TRBV18, the J call TRBJ1-6; weak D call: TRBD1 (6 bases). The germline V gene encodes CDR1 KGHSH and CDR2 LQKENI. V was shortened by 1 base and J by 5 bases, with 15 bases between the two germline ends. The CDR3 runs 17 residues. The CDR3 loop is CASSPLGQRTDNSPLHF. Here the CDR3 DNA reads TGTGCCAGCTCACCACTAGGACAGCGAACCGATAATTCACCCCTCCACTTT.

The chain links TRBV7-9 to TRBJ1-1, with 10 bases matching TRBD1. V shed 5 bases, J shed 7 bases, and the junction held 10 bases outside the gene matches. This CDR3 has 15 residues. Germline lookup yields CDR1 SEHNR and CDR2 FQNEAQ (reference sequence). CDR3 residues: CASSQRTGGEGEAFF. DNA for the CDR3: TGTGCCAGCAGCCAACGGACAGGGGGAGAAGGTGAAGCTTTCTTT.

The J gene is TRBJ1-2, the V gene TRBV5-4, with 10 bases matching TRBD1. The germline CDR1 and CDR2 sequences are SGHNT and YYREEE (reference sequence). The CDR3 is 15 amino acids. V lost 4 bases to trimming and J lost 5 bases; unmatched junction nucleotides: 8. In DNA, the CDR3 is TGTGCCAGCAGCCGAACGACAGGGGGCGCTTATGGCTACACCTTC. Protein: CASSRTTGGAYGYTF.